These 14 T cell receptor beta chains share one sample of origin, sequenced in a study of OX40 agonist ivuxolimab in advanced cancers. Assay used: immunoSEQ multiplex PCR; TCRdb lists only in-frame clones, some missing. The sample consists of about 84,000 clones, approximately 80% of them appearing once. Sequencing used CD4+ or CD8+ T cells sorted from blood, obtained in a trial of the OX40 agonist ivuxolimab. These receptors were taken from an adult with an advanced solid tumor such as melanoma, head and neck, liver or kidney cancer.

This clone was observed a few times. The chain recombines TRBV5-5 with TRBJ2-7; D might be TRBD2 (5 bases). CDR1 SGHKS and CDR2 YYEKEE come from the germline V gene (reference sequence). The CDR3 length is 14 residues. V gave up 2 bases and J gave up 1 base, with 10 bases separating them. CDR3 sequence reads: CASSLEGTSYEQYF. The CDR3 DNA follows: TGTGCCAGCAGCTTAGAGGGAACGTCCTACGAGCAGTACTTC.

The V gene is TRBV15, the J gene TRBJ2-2; 7 bases fit TRBD1. The CDR3 has 17 amino acids. Germline V lookup: CDR1 LNHNV, CDR2 YYDKDF (reference sequence). V dropped 7 bases and J dropped 0; count of bases not matched to a gene: 11. CDR3 sequence reads: CATTPTGTAANTGELFF. CDR3 in DNA: TGTGCCACCACCCCCACCGGGACAGCCGCGAACACCGGGGAGCTGTTTTTT.

This chain uses TRBV6-1 with TRBJ2-3; no firm D call. The V end was cut by 6 bases, the J end by 2 bases, with 3 bases between. This CDR3 has 11 residues. Germline CDR1 reads MNHNS; CDR2 reads SASEGT. The CDR3 protein is CASRLTDTQYF. The CDR3 DNA reads TGTGCCAGCAGGCTCACAGATACGCAGTATTTT.

The chain links TRBV6-5 to TRBJ1-2, with D perhaps matching TRBD1 (6 bases). Trimming left V 4 bases short and J 6 bases short, with 21 bases between. Germline V lookup: CDR1 MNHEY, CDR2 SVGAGI. The CDR3 is 16 residues long. The CDR3: CASSLSPAAQGDGYTF. DNA of the CDR3: TGTGCCAGCAGTTTGAGCCCCGCCGCACAGGGTGATGGCTACACCTTC.

The rearrangement joins TRBV28 to TRBJ2-1; D may correspond to TRBD1 or TRBD2 (6 bases each). Deletions cut 2 bases from V and 6 bases from J, with 11 bases between. The V gene's germline CDR1 is MDHEN and CDR2 SYDVKM. The CDR3 covers 14 residues. Here the CDR3 reads CASSLPGAVNEQFF. CDR3 DNA sequence: TGTGCCAGCAGTTTACCGGGGGCGGTCAATGAGCAGTTCTTC.

This clone came up a few times. The rearrangement links TRBV11-2 to TRBJ2-5; 14 nucleotides agree with TRBD2. Trimming took 5 bases from V and 5 from J; bases not matched to a gene: 4. CDR3 length: 15 amino acids. In germline, CDR1 is SGHAT, CDR2 FQNNGV. The CDR3 sequence: CASSQRTSGGETQYF. The CDR3 DNA is TGTGCCAGCAGCCAACGGACTAGCGGGGGGGAGACCCAGTACTTC. Looking up the rest from reference TRBV11-2 and TRBJ2-5 gives the full variable domain: EAGVAQSPRYKIIEKRQSVAFWCNPISGHATLYWYQQILGQGPKLLIQFQNNGVVDDSQLPKDRFSAERLKGVDSTLKIQPAKLEDSAVYLCASSQRTSGGETQYFGPGTRLLVL.

The chain's CDR3 is CASSLDRFSTDTQYF. CDR3 DNA sequence: TGTGCCAGCAGCCTTGACAGGTTTAGCACAGATACGCAGTATTTT. The chain is built from TRBV11-2 and TRBJ2-3, with a tentative D call TRBD1 (6 bases). CDR3 size: 15 residues. V was shortened by 5 bases and J by 0 bases, with 12 bases between the two germline ends. The germline gives CDR1 SGHAT, CDR2 FQNNGV.

This chain joins TRBV18 and TRBJ2-7; D unclear. Per germline, CDR1 KGHSH and CDR2 LQKENI. This CDR3 spans 13 amino acids. V was trimmed by 1 base and J by 3 bases, leaving 7 bases between them. The CDR3: CASSPQNNYEQYV. For the CDR3, the DNA is TGTGCCAGCTCACCACAGAATAACTACGAGCAGTACGTC.

This clone was counted once. V gene TRBV7-6 combines with J gene TRBJ1-1; possible D gene TRBD1, 6 bases. The CDR3 contains 15 residues. Germline V CDR1 and CDR2: SGHVS, FNYEAQ. V lost 0 bases, J lost 4 bases, and 12 bases lay in between. This chain's CDR3 is CASSLATGGITEAFF. The CDR3 coding sequence is TGTGCCAGCAGCTTAGCGACAGGAGGTATCACTGAAGCTTTCTTT.

V usage is TRBV4-3 and J usage is TRBJ1-5, with D possibly TRBD1 on 6 matching bases. The CDR3 consists of 16 residues. V was trimmed by 3 bases and J by 4 bases, leaving 16 bases between them. Germline CDR1 LGHNA, CDR2 YSLEER. In DNA form, the CDR3 reads TGCGCCAGCAGCCAGGACGGCGGGCAGGGGAATCAGCCCCAGCATTTT. Its translation: CASSQDGGQGNQPQHF.

V and J are TRBV30 and TRBJ2-7, with 7 bases fitting TRBD2. Trimming removed 0 bases from V and 0 bases from J; junction bases left unmatched: 5. This CDR3 is built from 15 residues. Germline values: CDR1 GTSNPN, CDR2 SVGIG (reference sequence). The CDR3, as DNA: TGTGCCTGGAGTGTACGGGCTAGCGGCTCCTACGAGCAGTACGTC. It encodes CAWSVRASGSYEQYV.

CDR3 in amino acids: CASRGLYTDTQYF. Here the CDR3 DNA reads TGTGCCAGCAGGGGGCTCTACACAGATACGCAGTATTTT. The J gene is TRBJ2-3, the V gene TRBV9; D perhaps matches TRBD1 (5 bases). The V end lost 5 bases, the J end lost 2 bases, and 9 bases lay between the germline ends. CDR3 length: 13 residues. Germline V gene lookup returns CDR1 SGDLS and CDR2 YYNGEE.

In DNA, the CDR3 is TGTGCCAGTACCCGAGGGGGGGGAACTAATGAAAAACTGTTTTTT. Its translation is CASTRGGGTNEKLFF. The chain couples TRBV19 to TRBJ1-4, with D tentatively TRBD1 (6 bases). CDR1 LNHDA and CDR2 SQIVND come from the germline V gene (reference sequence). Trimming took 7 bases from V and 1 from J, leaving 13 bases between them. This CDR3 contains 15 residues.

The chain has TRBV10-3 and TRBJ2-3, with TRBD1 matching over 7 bases. This CDR3 contains 14 residues. The germline V gene encodes CDR1 ENHRY and CDR2 SYGVKD. With V trimmed by 6 bases and J by 3 bases, 6 bases remained unmatched. The CDR3: CAIRRGLDTDTQYF. The CDR3 DNA follows: TGTGCCATCAGGAGGGGGCTGGATACAGATACGCAGTATTTT.